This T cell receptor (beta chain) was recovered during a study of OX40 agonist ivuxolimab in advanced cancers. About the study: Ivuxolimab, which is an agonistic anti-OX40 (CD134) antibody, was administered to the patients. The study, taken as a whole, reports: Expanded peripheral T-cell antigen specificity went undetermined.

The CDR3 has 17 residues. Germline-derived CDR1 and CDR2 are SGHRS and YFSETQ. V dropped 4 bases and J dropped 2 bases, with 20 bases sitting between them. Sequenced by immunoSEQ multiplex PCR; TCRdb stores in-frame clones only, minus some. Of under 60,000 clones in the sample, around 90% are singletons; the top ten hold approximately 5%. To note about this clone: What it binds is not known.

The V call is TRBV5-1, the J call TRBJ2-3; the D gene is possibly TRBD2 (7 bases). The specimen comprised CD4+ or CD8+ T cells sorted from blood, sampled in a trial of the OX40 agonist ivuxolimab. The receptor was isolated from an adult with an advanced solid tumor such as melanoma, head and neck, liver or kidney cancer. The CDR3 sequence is CASSRQTGAGATDTQYF. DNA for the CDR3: TGCGCCAGCAGCCGTCAAACCGGGGCGGGGGCCACAGATACGCAGTATTTT.